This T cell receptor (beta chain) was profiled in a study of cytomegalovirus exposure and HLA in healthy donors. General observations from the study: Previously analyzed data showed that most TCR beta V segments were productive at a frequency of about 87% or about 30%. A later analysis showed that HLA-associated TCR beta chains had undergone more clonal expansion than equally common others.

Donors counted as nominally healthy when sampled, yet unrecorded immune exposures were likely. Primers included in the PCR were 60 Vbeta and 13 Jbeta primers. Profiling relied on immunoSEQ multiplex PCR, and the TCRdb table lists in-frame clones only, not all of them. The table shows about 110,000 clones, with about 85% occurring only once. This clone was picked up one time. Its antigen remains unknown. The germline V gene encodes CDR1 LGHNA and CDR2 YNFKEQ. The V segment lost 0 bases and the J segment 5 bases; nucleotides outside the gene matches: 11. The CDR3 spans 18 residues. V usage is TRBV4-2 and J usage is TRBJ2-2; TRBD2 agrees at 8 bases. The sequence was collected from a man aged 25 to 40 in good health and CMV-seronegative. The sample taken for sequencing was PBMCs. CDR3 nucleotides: TGTGCCAGCAGCCAAGAAGCCCCGGGACTAGGAGGTACCGGGGAGCTGTTTTTT. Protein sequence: CASSQEAPGLGGTGELFF.